This TCR beta chain was found in a study of shared clonotypes between healthy human individuals. TCRdb keeps only in-frame clones here, not all; method: immunoSEQ multiplex PCR. The data hold about 960,000 clones, with about three quarters observed a single time. The CDR3 sequence is 14 residues long. Per germline, CDR1 SQVTM and CDR2 ANQGSEA. Trimming took off 1 base at V and 4 bases at J, with 13 bases between the two ends. The sequencing sample was made of memory CD4+ T cells sorted from blood. Subset described: CD45RA-negative fraction. This TCR came from a man aged 18 to 35 in good health. The rearrangement joins TRBV29-1 to TRBJ1-2; D not resolved. CDR3: CSVEGYGVGYGYTF. DNA for the CDR3: TGCAGCGTTGAAGGTTACGGGGTAGGCTATGGCTACACCTTC.